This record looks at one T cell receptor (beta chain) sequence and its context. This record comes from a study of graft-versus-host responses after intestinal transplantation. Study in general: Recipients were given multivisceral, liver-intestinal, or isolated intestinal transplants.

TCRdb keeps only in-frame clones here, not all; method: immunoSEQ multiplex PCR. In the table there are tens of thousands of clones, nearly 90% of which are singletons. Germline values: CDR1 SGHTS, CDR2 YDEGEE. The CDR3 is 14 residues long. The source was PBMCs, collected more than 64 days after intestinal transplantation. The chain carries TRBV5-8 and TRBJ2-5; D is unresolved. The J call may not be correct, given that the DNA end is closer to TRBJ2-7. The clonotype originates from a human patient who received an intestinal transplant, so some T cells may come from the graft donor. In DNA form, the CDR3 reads TGTGCCAGCAGCTTCGACAAGCAGGCCTACGAGCAGTACTTC. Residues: CASSFDKQAYEQYF.